The present TCR beta chain was sequenced within a study of T-cell reconstitution after alpha-beta-depleted transplantation in children. Study-wide results and caveats: TCRbeta diversity was high at day 60 in some patients (a result of surviving recipient T cells and thymic progenitors). T-cell numbers and diversity one year post-transplant derived largely from freshly generated T cells.

V gave up 3 bases and J gave up 3 bases, with 13 bases separating them. This CDR3 comprises 14 residues. Germline CDR1 reads SGHDT; CDR2 reads YYEEEE. Unique molecular identifiers were incorporated during preparation of the TCRbeta library. One entry per CDR3 protein, called by TCRdb with MiXCR from the PCR reads. This table has a few hundred thousand distinct CDR3 sequences, about 9.4% appearing once. This clonotype was counted at least ten times. No antigen is known for it. The TCR sequence derives from a boy under two years old with acute myeloid leukemia, due to receive a stem cell transplant. The material was PBMCs, obtained before TCRalphabeta/CD19-depleted stem cell transplant. This chain uses TRBV5-6 with TRBJ2-7, with D perhaps TRBD2 (5 bases). The CDR3 DNA sequence: TGTGCCAGCAGCTGGAGCGGCGGCTACTACGAGCAGTACTTC. It translates to CASSWSGGYYEQYF.